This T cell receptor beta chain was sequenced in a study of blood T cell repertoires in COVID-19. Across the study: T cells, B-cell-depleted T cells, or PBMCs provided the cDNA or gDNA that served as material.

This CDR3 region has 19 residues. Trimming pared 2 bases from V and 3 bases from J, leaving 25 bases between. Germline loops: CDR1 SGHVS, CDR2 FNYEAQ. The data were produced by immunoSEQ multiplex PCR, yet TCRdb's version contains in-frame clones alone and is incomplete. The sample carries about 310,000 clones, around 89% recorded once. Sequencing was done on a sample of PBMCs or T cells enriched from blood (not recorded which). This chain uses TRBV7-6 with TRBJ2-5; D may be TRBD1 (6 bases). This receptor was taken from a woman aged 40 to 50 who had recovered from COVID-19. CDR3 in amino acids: CASSLPRIGGDRRKETQYF. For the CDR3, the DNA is TGTGCCAGCAGCTTACCGCGTATCGGCGGAGACAGGCGGAAAGAGACCCAGTACTTC.